Reported below is one T cell receptor (beta chain). Its antigen is currently unknown. These data belong to a study of T cells in Graves' hyperthyroidism and ophthalmopathy. Study in general: Staff took peripheral blood when the initial diagnosis was made, before any treatment began. Study-level results: Ophthalmopathy got predicted by the model a median around 6.6 months before its onset. In the blood, most expanded thyroid clonotypes above 0.001 appeared as well.

The CDR3 consists of 13 residues. V was clipped by 5 bases and J by 4 bases; unmatched bases: 3. Germline V lookup: CDR1 SQVTM, CDR2 ANQGSEA. Researchers took RNA transcripts and amplified the TCR beta CDR3 regions from them. Using the HTBI primer set, a first-round RT-PCR was run on the TCR CDR3. One entry per CDR3 protein, called by TCRdb with MiXCR from the multiplex PCR reads. The sample carries 400,000 or so distinct CDR3 sequences, roughly 15% recorded once. Extraction of PBMCs used roughly 9.6 ml of fresh peripheral blood. The receptor's source is an older woman with Graves' ophthalmopathy. This chain connects TRBV29-1 to TRBJ2-7, with TRBD1 matching over 12 bases. Specimen: blood. This CDR3 is CSVKGQGAYEQYF. CDR3 in DNA: TGCAGCGTTAAGGGACAGGGGGCTTACGAGCAGTACTTC.